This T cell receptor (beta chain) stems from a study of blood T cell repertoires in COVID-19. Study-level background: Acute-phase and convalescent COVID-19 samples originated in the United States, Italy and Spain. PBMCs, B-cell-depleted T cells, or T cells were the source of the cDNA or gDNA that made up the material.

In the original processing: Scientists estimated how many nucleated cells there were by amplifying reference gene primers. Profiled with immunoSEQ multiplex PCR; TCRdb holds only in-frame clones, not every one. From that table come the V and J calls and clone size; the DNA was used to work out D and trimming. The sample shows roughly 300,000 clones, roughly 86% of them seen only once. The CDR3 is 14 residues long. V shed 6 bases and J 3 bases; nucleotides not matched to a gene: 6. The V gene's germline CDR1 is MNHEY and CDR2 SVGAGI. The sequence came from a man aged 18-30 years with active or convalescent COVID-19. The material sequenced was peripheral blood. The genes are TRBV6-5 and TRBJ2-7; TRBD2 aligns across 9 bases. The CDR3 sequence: CASRIAGALYEQYF. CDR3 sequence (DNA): TGTGCCAGCAGGATAGCGGGGGCCCTCTACGAGCAGTACTTC.